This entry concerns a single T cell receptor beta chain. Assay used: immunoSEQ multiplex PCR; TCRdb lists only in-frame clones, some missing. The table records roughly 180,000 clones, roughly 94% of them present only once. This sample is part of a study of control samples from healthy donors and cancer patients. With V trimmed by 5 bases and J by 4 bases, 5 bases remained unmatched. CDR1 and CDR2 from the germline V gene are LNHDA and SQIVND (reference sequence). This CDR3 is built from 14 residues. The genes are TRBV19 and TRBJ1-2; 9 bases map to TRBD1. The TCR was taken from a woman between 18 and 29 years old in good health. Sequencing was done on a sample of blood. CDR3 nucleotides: TGTGCCAGTAGTGAGCTGGACAGGGGCTATGGCTACACCTTC. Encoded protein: CASSELDRGYGYTF.